A single sample gave rise to the 12 T cell receptor beta chains below, sequenced in a study of cytomegalovirus exposure and HLA in healthy donors (dated by TCRdb to 2016 to 2017). Receptors were amplified or captured by the immunoSEQ multiplex PCR assay. Entries here come from immuneACCESS through TCRdb and include only in-frame sequences with V and J called. Some clones fail to appear in such tables; in the studies checked, an unresolved V gene covers under half of the shortfall, and the cause of the remainder is unknown. Present in this sample are 250,000 to 350,000 clones, 80% to 90% of which were seen just once. 0.7% to 0.85% of the sample comes from the top ten. Sequencing was performed on PBMCs. The receptors derive from a woman between 18 and 29 years old in good health and CMV-seronegative.

In this sample, this clone turned up a few times. J is TRBJ1-1 and V is TRBV7-8; a weak D match, TRBD1 (6 bases). V lost 5 bases and J 4 bases, leaving 11 bases between the germline ends. This CDR3 region has 13 residues. Germline values: CDR1 SGHVS, CDR2 FQNEAQ. The CDR3 nucleotides are TGTGCCAGCAGCCCCACGACAGGCACTGAAGCTTTCTTT. Amino acids: CASSPTTGTEAFF.

The chain uses TRBV9 and TRBJ2-7; D uncertain. The CDR3 is 13 amino acids. Trimming pared 2 bases from V and 6 bases from J, leaving 12 bases between. Germline CDR1 reads SGDLS; CDR2 reads YYNGEE. The DNA of the CDR3 is TGTGCCAGCAGCGTCCCTGGAGTTAGCGAGCAGTACTTC. This gives the protein CASSVPGVSEQYF.

This chain uses TRBV4-3 with TRBJ2-2; D is uncertain. Germline V lookup: CDR1 LGHNA, CDR2 YSLEER. This CDR3 comprises 14 residues. Trimming removed 4 bases from V and 0 bases from J, with 6 bases in between. CDR3 in DNA: TGCGCCAGCAGCCCAAACACGAACACCGGGGAGCTGTTTTTT. Amino acid sequence: CASSPNTNTGELFF.

This chain's CDR3 is CASSLRAGGRAGELFF. Here the CDR3 DNA reads TGTGCCAGCAGCTTGAGGGCAGGGGGCAGGGCCGGGGAGCTGTTTTTT. The J gene is TRBJ2-2, the V gene TRBV7-2, with 8 bases matching TRBD1. Germline V CDR1 and CDR2: SGHTA, FQGNSA. This CDR3 has 16 amino acids. With 3 bases clipped from V and 6 bases from J, the junction kept 9 bases outside the gene matches.

Remarks on this clone: The junction differs from germline at one of its ends, possibly a read error. Here the CDR3 DNA reads TGTGCCAGCAGCCCGATTCCCGCCGGGACTAGGATCACAGACACGCAGTATTTT. This gives the protein CASSPIPAGTRITDTQYF. This chain uses TRBV7-2 with TRBJ2-3; 8 positions agree with TRBD2. Germline-derived CDR1 and CDR2 are SGHTA and FQGNSA. The CDR3 totals 18 residues.

The chain links TRBV6-5 to TRBJ1-2; D possibly corresponds to TRBD1 (6 bases). Germline V gene data show CDR1 as MNHEY and CDR2 as SVGAGI. Between the trimmed V and J ends, which lost 0 bases and 2 bases, there was a span of 13 bases. The CDR3 extends over 16 amino acids. CDR3 sequence reads: CASSYSYQGLNYGYTF. CDR3 DNA sequence: TGTGCCAGCAGTTACTCGTATCAGGGGCTGAACTATGGCTACACCTTC.

V gene TRBV5-1 combines with J gene TRBJ2-7; 8 nucleotides align to TRBD1. This CDR3 region has 16 residues. The trim removed 4 bases at V and 0 bases at J, leaving 9 bases unmatched. Germline lookup yields CDR1 SGHRS and CDR2 YFSETQ. CDR3 bases: TGCGCCAGCAGCGCCGGGACAGGTTCGCTCTCCTACGAGCAGTACTTC. Translating gives CASSAGTGSLSYEQYF.

The chain has TRBV28 and TRBJ2-7; 10 nucleotides align to TRBD1. The CDR3 runs 14 residues. Germline loops: CDR1 MDHEN, CDR2 SYDVKM. With V trimmed by 9 bases and J by 5 bases, 10 bases remained unmatched. The CDR3 DNA sequence: TGTGCCAGTCCGCCGGGACAGGGGTACGACGAGCAGTACTTC. Translation: CASPPGQGYDEQYF.

This clone came up a few times. V usage is TRBV30 and J usage is TRBJ1-1; D is unresolved. This CDR3 region has 13 residues. V was shortened by 4 bases and J by 8 bases, with 17 bases between the two germline ends. The V gene's germline CDR1 is GTSNPN and CDR2 SVGIG (reference sequence). CDR3 DNA sequence: TGTGCCTGGACCCGCCGGGAGGGCGGGGAAGCTTTCTTT. It translates to CAWTRREGGEAFF. Supplemented by reference TRBV30 and TRBJ1-1, the full variable domain reads SQTIHQWPATLVQPVGSPLSLECTVEGTSNPNLYWYRQAAGRGLQLLFYSVGIGQISSEVPQNLSASRPQDRQFILSSKKLLLSDSGFYLCAWTRREGGEAFFGQGTRLTVV.

The J gene is TRBJ1-1, the V gene TRBV19; 7 bases match TRBD1. The CDR3 runs to 14 residues. Germline CDR1 and CDR2: LNHDA and SQIVND (reference sequence). Trimming removed 3 bases from V and 1 base from J; junction bases left unmatched: 2. CDR3 coding DNA: TGTGCCAGTAGTATGGGGGACAGGAACACTGAAGCTTTCTTT. Translated, it gives CASSMGDRNTEAFF.

This clone was recorded a few times. This chain links TRBV9 with TRBJ1-2; TRBD1 matches at 9 bases. From germline, CDR1 is SGDLS and CDR2 YYNGEE. After removal of 4 bases from V and 1 base from J, the junction contained 11 bases not matched to a gene. This CDR3 comprises 17 residues. The CDR3 reads CASSLPGGTGSNYGYTF. The CDR3 DNA reads as TGTGCCAGCAGCCTGCCCGGCGGGACAGGGAGTAACTATGGCTACACCTTC.

The table lists this clone with a few counts. The chain employs TRBV7-2 and TRBJ2-7, with D maybe TRBD2 (6 bases). Germline V gives CDR1 SGHTA, CDR2 FQGNSA. The CDR3 totals 13 residues. The germline V and J ends were trimmed by 3 bases and 0 bases, with 6 bases remaining between them. CDR3 region: CASSFGSSYEQYF. In DNA form, the CDR3 reads TGTGCCAGCAGCTTCGGGAGCTCCTACGAGCAGTACTTC.